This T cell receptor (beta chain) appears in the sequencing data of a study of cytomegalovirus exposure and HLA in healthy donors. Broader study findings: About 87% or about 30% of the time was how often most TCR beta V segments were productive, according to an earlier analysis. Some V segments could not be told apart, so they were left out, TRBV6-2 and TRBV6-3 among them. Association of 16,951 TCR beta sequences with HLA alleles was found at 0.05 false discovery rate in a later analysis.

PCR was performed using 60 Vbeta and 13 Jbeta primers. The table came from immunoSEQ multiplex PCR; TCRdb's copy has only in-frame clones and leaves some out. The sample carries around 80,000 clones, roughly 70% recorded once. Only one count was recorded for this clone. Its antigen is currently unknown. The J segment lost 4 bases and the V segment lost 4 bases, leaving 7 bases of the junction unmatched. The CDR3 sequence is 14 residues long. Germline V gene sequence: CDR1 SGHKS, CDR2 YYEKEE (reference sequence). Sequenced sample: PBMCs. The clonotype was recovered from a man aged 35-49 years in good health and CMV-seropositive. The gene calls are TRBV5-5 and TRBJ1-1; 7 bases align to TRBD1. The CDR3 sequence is CASSETGFGTEAFF. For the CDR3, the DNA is TGTGCCAGCAGCGAGACAGGGTTCGGCACTGAAGCTTTCTTT.